One sample yielded the 4 T cell receptor beta chains listed below, sequenced in a study of beta chain features in type 1 diabetes. Expressed TCRB transcripts got sequenced, as all isolated RNA was reverse transcribed. The data were produced by immunoSEQ multiplex PCR, yet TCRdb's version contains in-frame clones alone and is incomplete. This table has some 400,000 clones, around 15% appearing once. The sequenced material came from naive CD4+ T cells from blood. All receptors come from a woman aged 18-29 years in good health.

There are a few counts of this clone. The rearrangement joins TRBV5-1 to TRBJ2-3; maybe TRBD2 (6 bases). The CDR3 length is 15 residues. V lost 1 base and J 3 bases, leaving 12 bases between the germline ends. Germline V gene sequence: CDR1 SGHRS, CDR2 YFSETQ. The DNA of the CDR3 is TGCGCCAGCAGCTTGTTCGGGGAGGCTACAGATACGCAGTATTTT. It encodes CASSLFGEATDTQYF.

The V call is TRBV5-4, the J call TRBJ2-7; maybe TRBD1 (6 bases). The CDR3 loop spans 14 amino acids. Looked up from germline, CDR1 is SGHNT and CDR2 is YYREEE (reference sequence). Trimming removed 0 bases from V and 3 bases from J, with 10 bases in between. CDR3: CASSLEGHGYEQYF. DNA for the CDR3: TGTGCCAGCAGCTTGGAGGGACACGGCTACGAGCAGTACTTC.

This clone came up a few times. This chain connects TRBV18 to TRBJ1-2; 7 bases agree with TRBD1. CDR3 length: 18 amino acids. CDR1 KGHSH and CDR2 LQKENI come from the germline V gene. V lost 0 bases, J lost 2 bases, and 12 bases stayed unmatched. The DNA of the CDR3 is TGTGCCAGCTCACCACCGGGCCATGTAGGGACAGACAACTATGGCTACACCTTC. Amino acid sequence: CASSPPGHVGTDNYGYTF.

This clone turned up a few times. The same CDR3 also results from other DNA sequences found in this sample. The V and J genes are TRBV18 and TRBJ2-3; 9 positions agree with TRBD2. V was pared by 0 bases and J by 2 bases, with 3 bases of the junction left unmatched. The CDR3 loop spans 16 amino acids. The germline V gene has CDR1 KGHSH and CDR2 LQKENI. CDR3 nucleotide sequence: TGTGCCAGCTCACCACCGAGCGGGAGGATCACAGATACGCAGTATTTT. Its protein product is CASSPPSGRITDTQYF.